The T cell receptor (beta chain) described here comes from a study of cytomegalovirus exposure and HLA in healthy donors (dated by TCRdb to 2017 to 2019). Broadly, across the study: In an earlier analysis of under 750 of the donors, under 300 Gb of sequence data and just under 120 million unique TCR beta sequences from about 179 million T cells were reported. Around 300 gigabases of sequencing data and 78 million or so unique TCR sequences were included in an early release covering roughly 600 HLA-typed donors. Among the roughly 400 genotyped donors, about 85% belonged to the genetic ancestry cluster associated with self-reported Caucasian donors. The study aimed to test whether cataloging public T cell receptors could reveal signatures of past pathogen exposure. The study profiled the T cell repertoires of under 700 subjects by immunosequencing and related them to cytomegalovirus serostatus. A separate validation cohort of more than 100 different subjects was used in addition to the approximately 640-subject first cohort. The study combined high-throughput TCR immunosequencing, statistical association of individual TCRs with disease status, and machine learning to predict cytomegalovirus infection status. To study patterns of TCR occurrence, a later analysis re-analyzed previously published TCR beta repertoires from 650 to 750 donors and added high-resolution HLA genotyping. The later analysis used no new phenotypic data to find candidate immune exposures, relying instead on TCR beta sequences and their occurrence across donors. An earlier analysis of approximately 580 of the donors used high-throughput TCR beta sequencing to judge whether each TCR beta V gene segment behaved as functional or pseudogenic. Donor age, sex, ethnicity and CMV serostatus were compiled alongside the repertoire data. Genome-wide SNP genotypes for about 65% of the roughly 700 donors were used in a later genetic analysis, which treated that subset as a discovery cohort. Every repertoire in the discovery cohort had been generated on one and the same sequencing platform. Both class I and class II loci were covered by HLA typing, at four-digit resolution. The number of donors typed differed by locus, with roughly 629-640 for A, B, C, DRB1 and DQB1, about 500 for DQA1, over 600 for DPA1, and around 450 for DPB1. About five DR-DQ haplotypes were handled as single units for association and clustering, since linkage in the cohort was strong. Among some 400 genotyped donors of the cohort, an average of around 240,000 unique TCR beta nucleotide sequences were sequenced per donor, around 18% of them non-productive. Overall study outcomes, separate from this receptor: At a false discovery rate of 0.05, a later analysis linked some 17,000 TCR beta sequences to specific HLA alleles. The 87-base-pair reads could not distinguish some IMGT-functional V segments, including TRBV6-2 and TRBV6-3, so those segments were excluded. The classifier was reported to diagnose cytomegalovirus status with high specificity and sensitivity in both the original cohort and the validation cohort. Strong co-occurrence of HLA alleles, especially DR and DQ, made assigning TCR associations to individual alleles difficult. Sequencing depth was assumed to be roughly uniform across donors in the presence/absence analyses, though that assumption may not hold. A further reported finding was that TCR beta sequences accurately predicted the HLA-A and HLA-B alleles for most subjects in the first cohort. The authors suggested that the approach could potentially be generalized to other disease states and immunological phenotypes. A later analysis reported that several top co-occurrence clusters appeared linked to parvovirus B19, influenza, CMV and Epstein-Barr virus. The only immune exposure information available for the cohort was CMV serostatus. In a later analysis, TCR association rates were found to vary across HLA loci, with the most associated TCRs seen for DRB1 alleles and the fewest for HLA-C alleles. In an earlier analysis of about 600 of the donors, most TCR beta V segments appeared in productive rearrangements about 90% or about 30% of the time, broadly matching IMGT annotations. Because counts were too low, roughly 17 rarely observed V segments, including chromosome 9 orphons, were left out of the earlier analysis of 500 to 750 of the donors. Three of the identified cytomegalovirus-associated TCR beta chains were confirmed in vitro to be specific for cytomegalovirus antigens. A later genetic analysis reported fewer N-insertions in productive TCRs among donors in an Asian-associated ancestry cluster than the approximately 670-donor mean. In a later analysis, HLA-associated TCR beta chains were found to be more clonally expanded and to have lower generation probabilities than equally common non-associated chains. V-gene and J-gene trimming of TCR beta chains was associated with a missense DCLRE1C variant in a later genetic analysis, and the association was replicated in an independent cohort. In the study, 150 to 200 TCR beta chains were listed as associated with cytomegalovirus. The sequencing pipeline was judged likely to have produced a cluster of highly shared sequence variants as a technical artifact. While some public TCRs were present in many individuals, most TCR sequences turned up only very rarely across donors. Linkage disequilibrium might explain the correlated functional status among segregating V segments, but an unknown experimental factor could not be ruled out. HLA typing was unavailable for some donors at each locus, so association tests used only the typed subset. In a later analysis, most CMV-associated TCR beta chains were found to appear HLA-restricted, with HLA associations seemingly driven largely by CMV exposure. This cohort had only TCR beta chains sequenced, and the lack of alpha or paired-chain data limited which features could be detected.

This clone has only a few counts. What this receptor recognizes is not known. The input lacks base qualities; no much larger clone sits a single base away. Library method: the immunoSEQ multiplex PCR assay. A mixture of 60 forward primers for TCR Vbeta segments and 13 reverse primers for TCR Jbeta segments was used in the multiplex PCR. The CDR3 region of rearranged TCR beta genes was amplified from genomic DNA with a multiplex PCR assay. Amplified TCR beta libraries were sequenced as 87-base-pair reads on the Illumina HiSeq System. As for the original processing: A later analysis counted tens of millions of unique TCR beta chains across the 666 repertoires, and around 9.9 million of these chains were shared by at least two donors. A nearest-neighbor algorithm error-corrected the raw reads and collapsed the reads into unique sequences, merging closely related sequences to remove PCR and sequencing errors. Alignment of CDR3 sequences to IMGT reference sequences was used to assign V, D and J gene segments. Each retained sequence needed at least a six-nucleotide match to both a V gene segment and a J gene segment. Rearrangements were classified as productive when the CDR3 lacked stop codons and remained in frame with V and J, and all other rearrangements were classified as non-productive. Following IMGT convention, CDR3 was defined as the stretch from the second conserved V-encoded cysteine to the conserved J-encoded phenylalanine. In an earlier analysis of more than 550 of the donors, sequences lacking an unambiguous match to a single V gene segment were excluded. An earlier analysis of several hundred of the donors called V segments functional above 56.7% productive rearrangements and segregating when the between-donor standard deviation exceeded 5%. A statistical classification framework was developed to diagnose cytomegalovirus status using the catalog of TCR beta chain sequences. V and J gene assignment, in a later analysis, came from comparing TCR nucleotide sequences with IMGT/GENE-DB human TR gene sequences. Using the TCRdist pipeline, a later analysis assigned CDR3 sequences along with most-parsimonious VDJ recombination scenarios. In a later analysis, every TCR beta chain was defined by the combination of its CDR3 amino acid sequence and its V-gene family, and reads without a unique V-gene family were dropped. In a later analysis, 500 to 650 highly shared, low-generation-probability nucleotide sequences were removed to address suspected cross-contamination and a sequencing artifact. In a later analysis, a clonal expansion index was calculated for each public chain from normalized within-repertoire ranks of inferred template counts. Generation probabilities in a later analysis came from a VDJ recombination model fitted to out-of-frame rearrangements, and those results were checked against IGoR. In a later analysis, hypergeometric tests were used to score TCR-TCR, TCR-HLA and TCR-CMV co-occurrence, with a repertoire-size bias correction applied to TCR pairs. A later analysis estimated false discovery rates by permuting HLA or CMV assignments 20 times. In a later analysis, co-occurring TCRs were grouped using DBSCAN, with TCRdist sequence similarity added in when clustering inside HLA-allele-positive subsets. Repertoires with fewer than 30,000 or more than 120,000 public chains were left out of co-occurrence clustering, as were several repertoires with anomalous nucleotide sharing. What TCRdb holds here is the immuneACCESS table cut down to in-frame rearrangements. Part of the clones is not present; checked against another copy, under half of the missing clones reflect an unresolved V gene, and the others are unexplained. D and trimming were read from the DNA, whereas the V and J calls and clone size are those reported in that table. The sample table shows some 200,000 clones, and roughly 80% are seen once. Roughly a sixth of the sample is in the top ten clones.

Trimming at the junction amounts to 8 bases on V and 4 bases on J, and the germline ends lie 9 bases apart. The CDR3 sequence holds 12 residues, the cysteine and phenylalanine included. The retained sequence is limited to the CDR3, 36 bases, with the frame set at the first base. CDR1 and CDR2 are drawn from the germline V gene (reference sequence): LNHDA, SQIVND. The cohort comprised 666 healthy bone marrow donors. All cohort members were sampled while nominally healthy, although unrecorded immune exposures were likely present. The donor was CMV seronegative and belonged to the group of 320 or so seronegative cohort members. A peripheral blood sample was collected from each donor, and TCR beta sequencing was performed on peripheral blood mononuclear cells. Genomic DNA extraction from the blood cell samples was performed with the Qiagen DNeasy Blood Extraction Kit.

This TCR was sampled from a man aged 35 to 55 in good health and CMV-seronegative. The sequence is built from TRBV19 and TRBJ1-3, with the D gene uncertain. Material: PBMCs. The CDR3 corresponds to CASSGRGNTIYF. The nucleotides read TGTGCCAGTTCCGGGAGAGGAAACACCATATATTTT.